Listed below are T cell receptor beta chains from one sample, sequenced in a study of blood T cell repertoires in COVID-19. Clones were read by immunoSEQ multiplex PCR, and TCRdb kept only the in-frame ones, dropping some. The table includes a few hundred thousand clones, 85% to 90% detected once. Sequenced sample: peripheral blood. These TCRs come from a man aged 60-69 years with acute or convalescent COVID-19. Each CDR3 is given with its conserved first and last residue. The order of the fields is V gene, D gene, J gene, CDR3 length, clone size, CDR3 DNA, CDR3 protein. The D gene is left open where the match is weak. Expanded clones get a size class; other rows say once, few or many, or leave the size out.

TRBV4-2,TRBD2,TRBJ2-5,19,NA,TGTGCCAGCAGCCAAGAGGCGGCTAGCGGGGGTAAGGAGCAAGAGACCCAGTACTTC,CASSQEAASGGKEQETQYF
TRBV2,NA,TRBJ2-5,13,NA,TGTGCCAGCAGTGAGCGCGGGGACGGGACCCAGTACTTC,CASSERGDGTQYF
TRBV28,NA,TRBJ1-1,11,NA,TGTGCCAGCAGCAGGATCCCGGAAGCTTTCTTT,CASSRIPEAFF
TRBV7-9,TRBD1,TRBJ1-1,13,NA,TGTGCCAGCCAGATGGGACAGGGCGCTGAAGCTTTCTTT,CASQMGQGAEAFF
TRBV18,NA,TRBJ2-7,15,NA,TGTGCCAGCTCACTCAAAGATACAGGGGGGGTTGAGCAGTACTTC,CASSLKDTGGVEQYF
TRBV18,TRBD2,TRBJ2-3,15,NA,TGTGCCAGCTCATCGCTAGCGGGCGACACAGATACGCAGTATTTT,CASSSLAGDTDTQYF
TRBV5-1,NA,TRBJ2-7,16,NA,TGCGCCAGCAGCTTGGCCTTGGACAGAATCTCCTACGAGCAGTACTTC,CASSLALDRISYEQYF
TRBV2,NA,TRBJ1-6,15,NA,TGTGCCAGCAGGGTGGTGGACAGCCCTAATTCACCCCTCCACTTT,CASRVVDSPNSPLHF
TRBV5-6,NA,TRBJ2-1,13,NA,TGTGCCAGCAGGTTCGAGTCCTACAATGAGCAGTTCTTC,CASRFESYNEQFF
TRBV4-2,TRBD1,TRBJ1-6,17,NA,TGTGCCAGCAGCCAAGAAGGGGCAGGACAGGGCGATTCACCCCTCCACTTT,CASSQEGAGQGDSPLHF
TRBV19,TRBD2,TRBJ2-3,16,NA,TGTGCCAGTAGTCGGGCTAGCGGGTCCCGGGGCGATACGCAGTATTTT,CASSRASGSRGDTQYF
TRBV5-1,NA,TRBJ1-1,16,NA,TGCGCCAGCAGCTTGGCGATTCTGGGGCCCAACACTGAAGCTTTCTTT,CASSLAILGPNTEAFF
TRBV11-2,TRBD1,TRBJ1-1,17,NA,TGTGCCAGCAGCTTAGGGACAGGATCGCATTGGGGCACTGAAGCTTTCTTT,CASSLGTGSHWGTEAFF
TRBV29-1,TRBD2,TRBJ2-1,14,NA,TGCAGCGTTGTCTCTAGCGGGGATTACAATGAGCAGTTCTTC,CSVVSSGDYNEQFF
TRBV15,TRBD2,TRBJ2-1,17,NA,TGTGCCACCAGCAACTCGGGGGGGGGCCGGTTTTACAATGAGCAGTTCTTC,CATSNSGGGRFYNEQFF
TRBV28,TRBD1,TRBJ2-3,18,few,TGTGCCAGCAGCCGTCGAAGGGGGCATCCTCGAAACACAGATACGCAGTATTTT,CASSRRRGHPRNTDTQYF
TRBV9,TRBD2,TRBJ2-7,15,few,TGTGCCAGCAGCGTAGCTAGCGGGGGGGTCTACGAGCAGTACTTC,CASSVASGGVYEQYF
TRBV29-1,NA,TRBJ2-7,12,NA,TGCAGCGTTGTTGGGGGGGCCAACGAGCAGTACTTC,CSVVGGANEQYF
TRBV9,TRBD1,TRBJ1-6,14,NA,TGTGCCAGCGGCTTAGGGACAGCGAATTCACCCCTCCACTTT,CASGLGTANSPLHF
TRBV9,NA,TRBJ1-5,15,NA,TGTGCCAGCAGCGTACTACCAGGTCTGAATCAGCCCCAGCATTTT,CASSVLPGLNQPQHF
TRBV19,TRBD1,TRBJ2-7,11,NA,TGTGCCAGTAGGCAGGGGGAGAGGCAGTACTTC,CASRQGERQYF
TRBV12-3/TRBV12-4,NA,TRBJ2-5,13,few,TGTGCCAGCAGCGACCAGGGCTCTGCGACCCAGTACTTC,CASSDQGSATQYF
TRBV27,TRBD2,TRBJ2-1,15,NA,TGTGCCAGCAGTCCCAGTAGCGGGGGGGCCGTCGAGCAGTTCTTC,CASSPSSGGAVEQFF
TRBV4-1,NA,TRBJ2-5,15,NA,TGCGCCAGCAGCCCCTCGCAGGGCGGACCAGAGACCCAGTACTTC,CASSPSQGGPETQYF
TRBV6-6,TRBD1,TRBJ1-1,17,NA,TGTGCCAGCAGTCCGGGCAGGACAGGGGGCGGACGCACTGAAGCTTTCTTT,CASSPGRTGGGRTEAFF
TRBV7-9,NA,TRBJ2-7,12,NA,TGTGCCAGCAGCTTCCTAGAGGTTGAGCAGTACTTC,CASSFLEVEQYF
TRBV19,NA,TRBJ1-1,14,NA,TGTGCCAGTAGTATCGGGACACAGAACACTGAAGCTTTCTTT,CASSIGTQNTEAFF
TRBV7-2,NA,TRBJ2-7,11,NA,TGTGCCAGCAGCCCCCTCTACGAGCAGTACTTC,CASSPLYEQYF
TRBV7-2,NA,TRBJ2-7,12,NA,TGTGCCAGCAGTCGCAACCGGGACGAGCAGTACTTC,CASSRNRDEQYF
TRBV7-2,NA,TRBJ2-4,14,few,TGTGCCAGCAGCGAAGCCGACAAGGGGAACATTCAGTACTTC,CASSEADKGNIQYF
TRBV4-3,NA,TRBJ1-2,15,NA,TGCGCCAGCAGCCAGATGGTGTCGGGTCACTATGGCTACACCTTC,CASSQMVSGHYGYTF
TRBV7-9,NA,TRBJ1-6,16,NA,TGTGCCAGCAGCGCCGGACAGAGCTCCTATAATTCACCCCTCCACTTT,CASSAGQSSYNSPLHF
TRBV19,NA,TRBJ1-1,13,few,TGTGCCAGTAACCCGGGGATCTCTACTGAAGCTTTCTTT,CASNPGISTEAFF
TRBV27,TRBD1,TRBJ1-2,15,NA,TGTGCCAGCAGGGCACAGGGGGCCGAAACCTATGGCTACACCTTC,CASRAQGAETYGYTF
TRBV25-1,TRBD1,TRBJ1-5,13,NA,TGTGCCAGCAGTGGACAGGGGAACCAGCCCCAGCATTTT,CASSGQGNQPQHF
TRBV9,TRBD1,TRBJ1-1,15,NA,TGTGCCAGCAGCCCCTCCGGGACAGGGACGACGAGAGCTTTCTTT,CASSPSGTGTTRAFF
TRBV9,TRBD2,TRBJ2-7,15,NA,TGTGCCAGCAGCGTAGTGTCCAGCGGGGGAGGCGAGCAGTACTTC,CASSVVSSGGGEQYF
TRBV5-1,TRBD2,TRBJ2-4,15,NA,TGCGCCAGCAGCTTAGCGGGGGTGGCCAAAAACATTCAGTACTTC,CASSLAGVAKNIQYF